The rows below give T cell receptor beta chains drawn from one sample of a study of cytomegalovirus exposure and HLA in healthy donors. TCRdb keeps only in-frame clones here, not all; method: immunoSEQ multiplex PCR. The sample includes tens of thousands of clones. The sample was PBMCs. Every receptor here comes from a female donor in good health and CMV-seronegative. Each CDR3 is given with its conserved first and last residue. The order of the fields is J gene, D gene, V gene, CDR3 DNA, CDR3 protein. A D gene is named only where the DNA matches it firmly.

TRBJ1-1 - TRBV30 TGTGCCTGGAGTGTACTCAGGGACACTGAAGCTTTCTTT CAWSVLRDTEAFF
TRBJ2-2 - TRBV6-5 TGTGCCAGCAGTTACTCGAATGGGGGCCCCGGGGAGCTGTTTTTT CASSYSNGGPGELFF
TRBJ2-7 TRBD2 TRBV7-2 TGTGCCAGCAGCCCCCAAGGACTAGCGGGGGGATACGAGCAGTACTTC CASSPQGLAGGYEQYF
TRBJ1-2 - TRBV6-5 TGTGCCAGCAGTATTGGCTCTCGGGGGGGCTACACCTTC CASSIGSRGGYTF
TRBJ1-2 TRBD1 TRBV9 TGTGCCAGCAGCGTTTCCCCCGCCGGACAGGTCTATGGCTACACCTTC CASSVSPAGQVYGYTF
TRBJ2-5 - TRBV6-1 TGTGCCAGCAGTGACAGGGCGGAAGAGACCCAGTACTTC CASSDRAEETQYF
TRBJ1-2 TRBD1 TRBV6-5 TGTGCCAGCAGGCCACCGGGACAGGTCGGTGGCTACACCTTC CASRPPGQVGGYTF
TRBJ1-2 - TRBV4-1 TGCGCCAGCAGCCCAGGACGGGGGACCATGAGCGGCTACACCTTC CASSPGRGTMSGYTF
TRBJ1-2 - TRBV27 TGTGCCAGCAGTTTACCCCTGGCCCCCAACTATGGCTACACCTTC CASSLPLAPNYGYTF
TRBJ1-3 - TRBV29-1 TGCAGCGTTGACCTGGTGGGGTTTCTCGGGGAGAACACCATATATTTT CSVDLVGFLGENTIYF
TRBJ1-2 - TRBV4-3 TGCGCCAGCAGCCTAGGGCTCCAGGGAGGCTACACCTTC CASSLGLQGGYTF
TRBJ1-2 - TRBV23-1 TGCGCCAGCAGTCACTCCACCGGTACAGCTAACTATGGCTACACCTTC CASSHSTGTANYGYTF
TRBJ1-1 - TRBV5-4 TGTGCCAGCAGGTCCGTCTCGGGGGGCACTGAAGCTTTCTTT CASRSVSGGTEAFF
TRBJ1-4 TRBD1 TRBV6-5 TGTGCCGTCAAAGGACAGGGGGAGCTCGAAAAACTGTTTTTT CAVKGQGELEKLFF
TRBJ1-2 TRBD1 TRBV6-1 TGTGCCAGCAGTGACCTCTCCCGGACAGGGGGGTATGGCTACACCTTC CASSDLSRTGGYGYTF
TRBJ2-7 TRBD2 TRBV5-4 TGTGCCAGCAGCTTGGTTTCCGCTAGCGGATCCTACGAGCAGTACTTC CASSLVSASGSYEQYF
TRBJ2-7 TRBD1 TRBV19 TGTGCCAGTAGTCCCAGGACAGGGCCATTAAGCTACGAGCAGTACTTC CASSPRTGPLSYEQYF
TRBJ1-3 - TRBV9 TGTGCCAGCAGTTCATCGGGGGTTTCTGGAAACACCATATATTTT CASSSSGVSGNTIYF
TRBJ1-1 - TRBV4-3 TGCGCCAGCAGCCAAGAGGCCGGCAGGTGGAACACTGAAGCTTTCTTT CASSQEAGRWNTEAFF
TRBJ2-5 TRBD2 TRBV6-6 TGTGCCAGCAGGCCCGGGGGGGGAGTGGAGACCCAGTACTTC CASRPGGGVETQYF
TRBJ2-1 - TRBV25-1 TGTGCCAGCCCTTCCAGGGTTCTCTACAATGAGCAGTTCTTC CASPSRVLYNEQFF
TRBJ2-7 - TRBV25-1 TGTGCCAGCAGTGGGAAGACAGGTATCTCCTACGAGCAGTACTTC CASSGKTGISYEQYF
TRBJ1-2 TRBD1 TRBV30 TGTGCCTGGAGTGGGACAGGGTCTTTGGGGGAGTATGGCTACACCTTC CAWSGTGSLGEYGYTF
TRBJ2-1 - TRBV11-2 TGTGCCAGCAGCTCCCCACTAGACCGTGGCTACAATGAGCAGTTCTTC CASSSPLDRGYNEQFF
TRBJ2-7 - TRBV5-7 TGTGCCAGCAGCTTGCTAGGCAGGGACTCCTACGAGCAGTACTTC CASSLLGRDSYEQYF
TRBJ1-6 - TRBV7-9 TGTGCCAGCAGCTTAGATCCGAACTCACCCCTACACTTT CASSLDPNSPLHF
TRBJ2-2 TRBD1 TRBV5-6 TGTGCCAGCAGCCCAGACCGGGACAGGCTTAATCCCGGGGAGCTGTTTTTT CASSPDRDRLNPGELFF
TRBJ2-7 - TRBV19 TGTGCCAGTAGTATCATACAGGGCCCCGAGCAGTACTTC CASSIIQGPEQYF
TRBJ1-3 - TRBV30 TGTGCCTGGAGTGTACGTACAGGACCTGGAAACACCATATATTTT CAWSVRTGPGNTIYF
TRBJ1-2 - TRBV5-4 TGTGCCAGCAACTCTCTTGACACGGGGGATGTAAGCTACACCTTC CASNSLDTGDVSYTF
TRBJ2-1 TRBD2 TRBV7-2 TGTGCCAGCAGCTTACGCCCGGGAGGGGTAAATGAGCAGTTCTTC CASSLRPGGVNEQFF
TRBJ1-2 - TRBV15 TGTGCCACCAGCAGAGAGAGAGACTTCTTCTATGGCTACACCTTC CATSRERDFFYGYTF
TRBJ2-1 - TRBV15 TGTGCCACCAGCAGAGCCTCTGAGCAGTTCTTC CATSRASEQFF
TRBJ2-2 TRBD2 TRBV19 TGTGCCAGTAGTCCCTGGGGAGGGGTTAACACCGGGGAGCTGTTTTTT CASSPWGGVNTGELFF
TRBJ2-1 - TRBV14 TGTGCCAGCAGCCAACCCCTAACCACCTTAGACAATGAGCAGTTCTTC CASSQPLTTLDNEQFF
TRBJ1-2 TRBD1 TRBV19 TGTGCCACCAAGTTCCCGCAGGGGGAGAGGAACTATGGCTACACCTTC CATKFPQGERNYGYTF
TRBJ1-5 TRBD1 TRBV6-1 TGTGCCAGCATGACAGGGGGCAATCAGCCCCAGCATTTT CASMTGGNQPQHF
TRBJ2-3 - TRBV6-5 TGTGCCAGCAGTTACTCTGGGAGAGATACGCAGTATTTT CASSYSGRDTQYF
TRBJ2-3 - TRBV5-1 TGCGCCAGCAGCTGGACGACAGGATTCACAGATACGCAGTATTTT CASSWTTGFTDTQYF
TRBJ1-2 TRBD1 TRBV11-2 TGTGCCAGCAGCGCCGGGACAGGGCTATGGATAGGCTACACCTTC CASSAGTGLWIGYTF
TRBJ1-4 - TRBV30 TGTGCCGGCGAAAGGAGAAATGAAAAACTGTTTTTT CAGERRNEKLFF
TRBJ1-1 TRBD1 TRBV29-1 TGCAGCGTTGGACAGGGAACTGAAGCTTTCTTT CSVGQGTEAFF